The source of this T cell receptor beta chain is a study of T cell responses to AZD1222 COVID-19 vaccine. Study-wide points: Spike was spanned by vaccine-associated CD4 TCRs, which were dominant at 160-218 and 743-854. Just six or seven AZD1222 recipients tested seropositive at baseline.

V dropped 0 bases and J dropped 8 bases, with 14 bases sitting between them. The CDR3 extends over 15 amino acids. The germline V gene encodes CDR1 SGHDT and CDR2 YYEEEE. Some clones are missing from TCRdb's copy, which holds only in-frame ones; the method was immunoSEQ multiplex PCR. In the table there are around 61,000 clones, 80% to 90% of which are singletons. Concerning this clone itself: What it binds is not known.

This chain connects TRBV5-6 to TRBJ1-4, with D perhaps TRBD1 (6 bases). This clonotype was obtained from an adult in good health. The sequences come from peripheral blood, collected on day 0 of AZD1222 vaccination. CDR3 protein: CASSLAGGVDEKLFF. The CDR3 DNA reads TGTGCCAGCAGCTTGGCCGGGGGCGTGGACGAAAAACTGTTTTTT.